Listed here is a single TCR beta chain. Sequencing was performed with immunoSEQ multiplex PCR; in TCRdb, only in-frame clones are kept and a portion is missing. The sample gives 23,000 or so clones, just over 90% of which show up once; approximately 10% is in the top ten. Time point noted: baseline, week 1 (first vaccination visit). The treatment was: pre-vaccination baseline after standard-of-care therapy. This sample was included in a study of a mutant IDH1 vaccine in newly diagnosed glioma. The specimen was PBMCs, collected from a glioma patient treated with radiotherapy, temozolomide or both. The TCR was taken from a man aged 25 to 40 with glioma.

CDR3 protein: CASSPGAGYTF. In nucleotides, the CDR3 is TGTGCCAGCAGTCCGGGGGCCGGCTACACCTTC. The J gene is TRBJ1-2, the V gene TRBV6-5; perhaps TRBD1 as D (6 bases). V was pared by 5 bases and J by 8 bases, with 9 bases between. The CDR3 has 11 amino acids. CDR1 and CDR2 from the germline V gene are MNHEY and SVGAGI.